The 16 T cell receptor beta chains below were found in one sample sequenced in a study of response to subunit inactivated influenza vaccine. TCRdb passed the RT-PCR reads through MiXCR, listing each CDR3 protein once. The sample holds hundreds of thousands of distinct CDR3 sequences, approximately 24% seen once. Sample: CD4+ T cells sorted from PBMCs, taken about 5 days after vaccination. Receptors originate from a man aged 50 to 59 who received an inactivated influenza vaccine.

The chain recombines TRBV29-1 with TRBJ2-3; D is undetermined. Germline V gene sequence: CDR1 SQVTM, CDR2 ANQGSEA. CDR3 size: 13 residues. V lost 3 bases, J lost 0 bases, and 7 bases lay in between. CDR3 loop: CSVESRSTDTQYF. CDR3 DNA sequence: TGCAGCGTTGAGTCCAGAAGCACAGATACGCAGTATTTT.

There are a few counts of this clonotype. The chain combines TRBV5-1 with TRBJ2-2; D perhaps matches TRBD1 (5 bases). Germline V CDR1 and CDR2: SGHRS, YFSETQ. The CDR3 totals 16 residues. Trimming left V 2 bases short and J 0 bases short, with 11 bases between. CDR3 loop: CASSLGHSANTGELFF. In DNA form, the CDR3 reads TGCGCCAGCAGCTTAGGACACTCCGCGAACACCGGGGAGCTGTTTTTT.

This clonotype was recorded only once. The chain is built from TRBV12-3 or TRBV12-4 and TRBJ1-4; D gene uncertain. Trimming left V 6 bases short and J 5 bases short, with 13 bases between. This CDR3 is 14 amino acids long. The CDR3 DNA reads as TGTGCCAGCAGCCCCGAGGGAGAAAATGAAAAACTGTTTTTT. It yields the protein CASSPEGENEKLFF.

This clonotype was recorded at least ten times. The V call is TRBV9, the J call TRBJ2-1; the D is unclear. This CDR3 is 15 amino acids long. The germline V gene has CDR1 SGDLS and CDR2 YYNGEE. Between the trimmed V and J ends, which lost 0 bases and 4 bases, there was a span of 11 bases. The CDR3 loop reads CASSVAPSQYNEQFF. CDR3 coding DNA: TGTGCCAGCAGCGTAGCCCCCTCCCAATACAATGAGCAGTTCTTC.

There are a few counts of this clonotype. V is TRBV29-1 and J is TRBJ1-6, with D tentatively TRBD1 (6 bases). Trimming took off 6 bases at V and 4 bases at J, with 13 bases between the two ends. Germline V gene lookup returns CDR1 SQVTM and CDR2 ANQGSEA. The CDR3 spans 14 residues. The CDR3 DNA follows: TGCAGCGTATCGGAGGGGGGATATAATTCACCCCTCCACTTT. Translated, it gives CSVSEGGYNSPLHF.

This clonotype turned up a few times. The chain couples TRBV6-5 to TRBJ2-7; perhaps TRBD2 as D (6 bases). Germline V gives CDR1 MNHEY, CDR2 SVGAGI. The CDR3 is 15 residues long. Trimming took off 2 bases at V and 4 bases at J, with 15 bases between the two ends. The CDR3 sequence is CASSYMAGGGYEQYF. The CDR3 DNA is TGTGCCAGCAGTTACATGGCCGGGGGTGGGTACGAGCAGTACTTC.

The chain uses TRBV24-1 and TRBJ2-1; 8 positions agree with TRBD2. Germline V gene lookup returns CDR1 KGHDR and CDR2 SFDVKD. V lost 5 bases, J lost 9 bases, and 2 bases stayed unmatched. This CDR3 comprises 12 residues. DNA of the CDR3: TGTGCCACCAGTGTTCGGGGGGGTGAGCAGTTCTTC. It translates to CATSVRGGEQFF.

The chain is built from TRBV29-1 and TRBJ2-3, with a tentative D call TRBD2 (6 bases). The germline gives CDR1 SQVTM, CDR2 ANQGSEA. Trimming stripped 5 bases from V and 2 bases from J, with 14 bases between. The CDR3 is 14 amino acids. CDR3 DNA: TGCAGCGTTCGGGGGTCTAGTCCCACAGATACGCAGTATTTT. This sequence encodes CSVRGSSPTDTQYF.

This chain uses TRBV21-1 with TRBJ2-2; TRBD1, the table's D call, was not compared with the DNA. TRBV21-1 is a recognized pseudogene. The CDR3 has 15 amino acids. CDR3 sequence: CASREPGKEGGELFF. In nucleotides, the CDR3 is TGTGCCAGCAGAGAACCGGGAAAAGAAGGCGGGGAGCTGTTTTTT.

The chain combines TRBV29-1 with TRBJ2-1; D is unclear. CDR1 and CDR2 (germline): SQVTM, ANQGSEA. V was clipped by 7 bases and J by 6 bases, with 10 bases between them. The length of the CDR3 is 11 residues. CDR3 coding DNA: TGCAGCGCCCTGGCCTTCAATGAGCAGTTCTTC. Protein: CSALAFNEQFF.

DNA for the CDR3: TGTGCCAGCAGTGCGGGTGGTGGGGCCAACGTCCTGACTTTC. Its translation is CASSAGGGANVLTF. This chain joins TRBV2 and TRBJ2-6; D not resolved. The CDR3 consists of 14 residues. V shed 4 bases and J shed 3 bases, with 7 bases lying between them. Germline V gene lookup returns CDR1 SNHLY and CDR2 FYNNEI.

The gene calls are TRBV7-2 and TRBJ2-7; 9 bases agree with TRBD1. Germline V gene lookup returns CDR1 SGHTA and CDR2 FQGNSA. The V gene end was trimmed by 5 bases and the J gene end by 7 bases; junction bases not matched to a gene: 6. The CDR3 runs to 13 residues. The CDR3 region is CASSPTGGREQYF. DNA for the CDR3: TGTGCCAGCAGCCCCACAGGGGGCAGGGAGCAGTACTTC.

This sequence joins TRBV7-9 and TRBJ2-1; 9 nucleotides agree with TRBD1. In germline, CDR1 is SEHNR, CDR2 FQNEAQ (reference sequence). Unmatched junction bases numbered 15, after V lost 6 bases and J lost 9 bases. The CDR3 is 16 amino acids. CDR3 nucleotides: TGTGCCAGCAGGAGAGAGGGACAGGGAAGGTTGGGTGAGCAGTTCTTC. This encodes CASRREGQGRLGEQFF.

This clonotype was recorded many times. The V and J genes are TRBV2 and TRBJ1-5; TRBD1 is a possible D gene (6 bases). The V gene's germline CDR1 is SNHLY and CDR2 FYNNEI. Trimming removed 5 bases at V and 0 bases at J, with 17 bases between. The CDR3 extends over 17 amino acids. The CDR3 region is CASSFGGRGYSNQPQHF. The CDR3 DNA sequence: TGTGCCAGCAGTTTTGGGGGCAGGGGCTATAGCAATCAGCCCCAGCATTTT.

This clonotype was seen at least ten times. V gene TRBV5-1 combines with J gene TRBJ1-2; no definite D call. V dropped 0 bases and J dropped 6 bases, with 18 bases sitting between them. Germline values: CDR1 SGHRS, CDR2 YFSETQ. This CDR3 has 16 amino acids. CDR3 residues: CASSLVGSQRKNGYTF. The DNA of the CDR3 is TGCGCCAGCAGCTTGGTTGGGAGTCAACGGAAGAATGGCTACACCTTC.

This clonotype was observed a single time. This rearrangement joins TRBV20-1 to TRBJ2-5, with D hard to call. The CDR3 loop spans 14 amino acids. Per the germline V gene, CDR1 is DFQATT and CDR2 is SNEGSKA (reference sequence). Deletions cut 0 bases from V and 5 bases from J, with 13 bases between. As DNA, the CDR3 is TGCAGTGCTAGAGATCCCCAAGCTCGGGAGACCCAGTACTTC. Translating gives CSARDPQARETQYF.